A single T cell receptor (beta chain) is shown here with its context. The data originate from a study of PD-L1 blockade in urothelial cancer. Study as a whole: Male sex and bladder-origin urothelial cancer characterized about 85% of the 29 patients. Blood drawn 3 weeks (second dose) and 6 weeks after treatment start was analyzed.

Repertoires were generated with immunoSEQ multiplex PCR, while TCRdb's copy carries only in-frame clones and drops some. The sample records fewer than 30,000 clones, 84% being singletons. The ends lost 1 base at V and 7 bases at J; junction bases unmatched: 10. The V gene's germline CDR1 is SGHRS and CDR2 YFSETQ. The CDR3 is made up of 16 amino acids. Enrolled patients showed locally advanced or metastatic urothelial carcinoma. Between 1 and 8 samples, pretreatment and on-treatment, were given by each patient. Sequencing was performed on PBMCs, taken around atezolizumab (anti-PD-L1) treatment. The chain carries TRBV5-1 and TRBJ2-1, with 8 nucleotides matching TRBD2. The receptor was isolated from a man in his 70s with urothelial cancer. CDR3 in amino acids: CASSLQAGGVGNEQFF. The CDR3 nucleotides read TGCGCCAGCAGCTTGCAGGCGGGAGGAGTGGGGAATGAGCAGTTCTTC.